The next 12 T cell receptor beta chains were all read from a single sample in a study of cytomegalovirus exposure and HLA in healthy donors. Vbeta (60) and Jbeta (13) primers were used in the PCR. Using immunoSEQ multiplex PCR, the repertoire was profiled, and TCRdb retains in-frame clones only, with some absent. The data contain approximately 110,000 clones, approximately 71% of them singletons. Source material: PBMCs. The receptor set was obtained from a middle-aged man in good health and CMV-seronegative.

The chain is built from TRBV5-6 and TRBJ1-2; perhaps TRBD1 as D (6 bases). CDR3 length: 16 residues. Germline assignment: CDR1 SGHDT and CDR2 YYEEEE. V lost 2 bases and J lost 6, with 20 bases in between. The CDR3 reads CASSLVQGAVGNGYTF. CDR3 bases: TGTGCCAGCAGCTTAGTACAGGGAGCGGTCGGAAATGGCTACACCTTC.

This clone was seen a few times. The genes are TRBV27 and TRBJ1-5; 7 bases are a match to TRBD1. This CDR3 is built from 12 residues. Looked up from germline, CDR1 is MNHEY and CDR2 is SMNVEV (reference sequence). V lost 6 bases, J lost 6 bases, and 2 bases stayed unmatched. The chain's CDR3 is CASRQGSQPQHF. The CDR3, as DNA: TGTGCCAGCAGACAGGGGAGTCAGCCCCAGCATTTT.

This chain uses TRBV29-1 with TRBJ2-1; maybe TRBD1 (6 bases). The CDR3 loop spans 13 amino acids. V was pared by 8 bases and J by 2 bases, with 13 bases between. CDR1 SQVTM and CDR2 ANQGSEA come from the germline V gene. CDR3 bases: TGCAGCACAGAGGACAGTCCCTACAATGAGCAGTTCTTC. Translating it yields CSTEDSPYNEQFF.

This clone was detected once. J is TRBJ1-6 and V is TRBV6-1, with unresolved D. V gave up 2 bases and J gave up 7 bases, with 9 bases separating them. The CDR3 spans 14 residues. Germline CDR1 reads MNHNS; CDR2 reads SASEGT. The CDR3 DNA is TGTGCCAGCAGTGAAAGTACAGTAAATTCACCCCTCCACTTT. Amino acid sequence: CASSESTVNSPLHF.

In this sample, this clone turned up once. The chain recombines TRBV29-1 with TRBJ2-5, with D perhaps TRBD1 (5 bases). Germline assignment: CDR1 SQVTM and CDR2 ANQGSEA. Trimming pared 4 bases from V and 5 bases from J, leaving 14 bases between. The CDR3 covers 13 residues. For the CDR3, the DNA is TGCAGCGTTGTAGGGCAGGGCCGGGAGACCCAGTACTTC. Its translation is CSVVGQGRETQYF.

The chain uses TRBV30 and TRBJ1-2; a possible D gene is TRBD1 (5 bases). Germline assignment: CDR1 GTSNPN and CDR2 SVGIG (reference sequence). Trimming shortened V by 3 bases and J by 0 bases, and 11 bases separated the two germline ends. CDR3 length equals 14 residues. The CDR3 bases are TGTGCCTGGAGGGGGCTGGGCCCTAACTATGGCTACACCTTC. Protein product: CAWRGLGPNYGYTF.

The gene calls are TRBV5-4 and TRBJ2-2; the D gene is possibly TRBD2 (6 bases). Germline CDR1 and CDR2: SGHNT and YYREEE (reference sequence). V was clipped by 5 bases and J by 5 bases, with 16 bases between them. CDR3 size: 15 residues. CDR3 amino acids: CASRKSGDPTGELFF. CDR3 nucleotide sequence: TGTGCCAGCAGAAAATCGGGGGACCCAACCGGGGAGCTGTTTTTT. Using reference TRBV5-4 and TRBJ2-2 for the parts outside the CDR3, the full variable domain is ETGVTQSPTHLIKTRGQQVTLRCSSQSGHNTVSWYQQALGQGPQFIFQYYREEENGRGNFPPRFSGLQFPNYSSELNVNALELDDSALYLCASRKSGDPTGELFFGEGSRLTVL.

The V and J genes are TRBV27 and TRBJ2-2; TRBD1 might be the D (6 bases). CDR3 length: 15 residues. The V end lost 6 bases, the J end lost 5 bases, and 16 bases lay between the germline ends. The germline CDR1 and CDR2 sequences are MNHEY and SMNVEV (reference sequence). The CDR3, as DNA: TGTGCCAGCAGGTTCCGGTTTCAGGGGACCGGGGAGCTGTTTTTT. Its translation is CASRFRFQGTGELFF.

This clone occurred once. V gene TRBV6-6 combines with J gene TRBJ1-2; 8 nucleotides align to TRBD1. V lost 6 bases and J lost 3; bases outside the gene matches: 6. The germline CDR1 and CDR2 sequences are MNHNY and SVGAGI (reference sequence). The length of the CDR3 is 14 residues. The CDR3 nucleotides read TGTGCCAGCAGCCAAGGACAGGGCGACTATGGCTACACCTTC. Amino acid sequence: CASSQGQGDYGYTF.

In the case of this clone: Other DNA sequences in the same sample also yield this CDR3. V is TRBV4-1 and J is TRBJ1-2; 8 bases match TRBD1. Trimming at V came to 0 bases and at J to 7 bases, leaving 4 bases not matched to a gene. CDR1 is MGHRA, CDR2 YSYEKL, per germline. The CDR3 is 14 residues long. The CDR3 region is CASSQEDRGGGYTF. CDR3 nucleotide sequence: TGCGCCAGCAGCCAAGAAGACAGGGGCGGTGGCTACACCTTC.

This chain connects TRBV6-1 to TRBJ1-1; 9 positions agree with TRBD1. Trimming cost V 1 base and J 1 base; bases outside gene matches: 4. Germline V lookup: CDR1 MNHNS, CDR2 SASEGT. The CDR3 loop spans 16 amino acids. CDR3 DNA sequence: TGTGCCAGCAGTGAAGGATGGGACAGGGCGAACACTGAAGCTTTCTTT. Translated: CASSEGWDRANTEAFF.

The V and J genes are TRBV10-3 and TRBJ2-3, with 8 bases lining up with TRBD1. CDR3 length: 15 amino acids. The V segment lost 6 bases and the J segment 1 base; nucleotides outside the gene matches: 6. Germline CDR1 is ENHRY and CDR2 is SYGVKD. CDR3 loop: CAISQTGDGTDTQYF. CDR3 coding DNA: TGTGCCATCAGCCAGACAGGGGACGGCACAGATACGCAGTATTTT.